This T cell receptor beta chain comes out of a study of vaccination and CD4 T cells after COVID-19. With respect to this clonotype: Its antigen remains unknown.

Once obtained from cultured CD4+ T cells, the DNA was sequenced using the Oncomine TCR Beta short-read assay. Each CDR3 protein is one row after TCRdb ran MiXCR on the PCR reads. Found here are 5,700 or so distinct CDR3 sequences, 34% of them singletons; the top ten hold almost 35%. This CDR3 spans 14 amino acids. V was clipped by 4 bases and J by 2 bases, with 6 bases between them. Germline lookup yields CDR1 MNHNS and CDR2 SASEGT. Specified treatment: roughly 10-day PBMC culture with coronavirus spike peptide pools or control peptides (ViraFEST assay). Culture of 1.5 million to 2.5 million PBMCs per well took place with about 9.1 IU/ml IL-2 and roughly 9.8 ug/ml peptide pools.

The sequence came from a human donor who had recovered from COVID-19. Sample: CD4+ T cells from blood, cultured in vitro, taken after SARS-CoV-2 vaccination. This chain joins TRBV6-1 and TRBJ1-6, with D possibly matching TRBD1 (5 bases). In nucleotides, the CDR3 is TGTGCCAGCAGTGCAGGGCCCTATAATTCACCCCTCCACTTT. This encodes CASSAGPYNSPLHF.